These T cell receptor beta chains were read from a single sample in a study of cytomegalovirus exposure and HLA in healthy donors. Method: immunoSEQ multiplex PCR; TCRdb's copy keeps in-frame clones and lacks some. The sample holds roughly 200,000 clones; around nine tenths are singletons and the top ten take 7.2%. Sequencing input: PBMCs. The receptor set was obtained from a man under 40 in good health and CMV-seropositive. Both conserved end residues are part of each CDR3. A D gene is named only where the DNA matches it firmly. Size values are once, few and many counts, or a class for expanded clones, and some rows have none.

j_call clone_size v_call d_call cdr3_length cdr3_aa cdr3_nt
TRBJ2-7 NA TRBV6-1 TRBD2 16 CASSGLAGAFMDEQYF TGTGCCAGCAGTGGGCTAGCGGGAGCCTTTATGGACGAGCAGTACTTC
TRBJ1-4 NA TRBV9 NA 15 CASSARFGSGEKLFF TGTGCCAGCAGCGCCCGTTTCGGAAGTGGCGAAAAACTGTTTTTT
TRBJ1-5 NA TRBV6-1 TRBD1 14 CASTPGGGNQPQHF TGTGCCAGCACCCCAGGGGGTGGAAATCAGCCCCAGCATTTT
TRBJ2-2 NA TRBV5-1 TRBD2 16 CASSTGGDYNTGELFF TGCGCCAGCAGCACGGGTGGGGACTACAACACCGGGGAGCTGTTTTTT
TRBJ2-2 NA TRBV6-5 NA 13 CASSPGHTGELFF TGTGCCAGCAGTCCCGGACATACCGGGGAGCTGTTTTTT
TRBJ1-6 NA TRBV7-2 NA 15 CASSLGSGDNSPLHF TGTGCCAGCAGCTTAGGGTCAGGGGACAATTCACCCCTCCACTTT
TRBJ2-1 NA TRBV27 TRBD2 15 CASSLRHGRGNEQFF TGTGCCAGCAGTTTAAGGCACGGGAGGGGTAATGAGCAGTTCTTC
TRBJ2-4 NA TRBV7-6 NA 17 CASSLAHSRLAKNIQYF TGTGCCAGCAGCTTAGCGCATTCCCGGCTAGCCAAAAACATTCAGTACTTC
TRBJ2-3 NA TRBV9 NA 13 CASSVEYTDTQYF TGTGCCAGCAGCGTAGAATATACAGATACGCAGTATTTT
TRBJ2-5 NA TRBV7-6 NA 17 CASSLARSPGPRETQYF TGTGCCAGCAGCTTAGCTCGGTCTCCAGGACCGAGGGAGACCCAGTACTTC
TRBJ1-1 NA TRBV19 NA 13 CASRIQVNTEAFF TGTGCCAGTAGGATACAGGTGAACACTGAAGCTTTCTTT
TRBJ2-1 NA TRBV4-1 TRBD1 18 CASSQDAPPGQVYNEQFF TGCGCCAGCAGCCAAGACGCCCCCCCGGGACAGGTCTACAATGAGCAGTTCTTC
TRBJ2-1 NA TRBV19 NA 13 CASTPGHTYEQFF TGTGCCAGTACCCCGGGGCATACCTATGAGCAGTTCTTC
TRBJ2-3 NA TRBV5-6 TRBD2 16 CASSPLLAGGWDTQYF TGTGCCAGCAGCCCGCTACTAGCGGGAGGGTGGGATACGCAGTATTTT
TRBJ2-5 NA TRBV6-4 NA 13 CASSDSSQSTQYF TGTGCCAGCAGTGACTCGAGTCAGTCTACCCAGTACTTC
TRBJ2-7 NA TRBV5-5 NA 15 CASSLVGTDLYEQYF TGTGCCAGCAGCTTGGTGGGGACGGACCTCTACGAGCAGTACTTC
TRBJ1-2 NA TRBV11-2 TRBD1 16 CASSPTQGAGGYGYTF TGTGCCAGCAGCCCCACTCAGGGGGCGGGGGGGTATGGCTACACCTTC
TRBJ1-2 NA TRBV7-8 NA 18 CASSPQARDPSFNYGYTF TGTGCCAGCAGCCCCCAGGCCCGCGACCCCTCTTTTAACTATGGCTACACCTTC
TRBJ1-2 many TRBV30 NA 11 CASTQGEGYTF TGTGCCTCCACCCAGGGAGAGGGCTACACCTTC
TRBJ2-7 NA TRBV27 TRBD2 18 CASSSPILRTSGSYEQYF TGTGCCAGCAGTTCGCCCATCTTGCGGACTAGCGGGAGTTACGAGCAGTACTTC
TRBJ2-7 NA TRBV15 NA 14 CATSNLHWGYEQYF TGTGCCACCAGCAACTTACACTGGGGCTACGAGCAGTACTTC
TRBJ2-1 NA TRBV27 TRBD2 17 CASSLLDVAGTYNEQFF TGTGCCAGCAGTTTATTGGACGTAGCGGGAACCTACAATGAGCAGTTCTTC
TRBJ2-7 NA TRBV27 TRBD1 15 CASRRGTGVFYEQYF TGTGCCAGCAGGCGTGGGACAGGGGTTTTCTACGAGCAGTACTTC
TRBJ2-1 NA TRBV6-1 NA 16 CASSEDGANRYNEQFF TGTGCCAGCAGTGAAGACGGCGCCAACAGGTACAATGAGCAGTTCTTC
TRBJ2-5 NA TRBV5-1 NA 15 CASSPLGAPQETQYF TGCGCCAGCAGCCCCCTCGGAGCGCCTCAAGAGACCCAGTACTTC
TRBJ2-2 NA TRBV7-3 NA 15 CASSLLPGLTGELFF TGTGCCAGCAGCTTATTACCGGGCCTCACCGGGGAGCTGTTTTTT
TRBJ2-7 once TRBV18 NA 12 CASSPPSHEQYF TGTGCCAGCTCACCCCCCTCCCACGAGCAGTACTTC
TRBJ1-5 NA TRBV27 NA 16 CASSLGLGHALGAQHF TGTGCCAGCAGTCTCGGCCTGGGACACGCGCTGGGGGCCCAGCATTTT
TRBJ1-2 NA TRBV2 NA 15 CASSGIVGDRRQIPF TGTGCCAGCAGTGGCATTGTGGGAGACCGGAGGCAAATCCCCTTC
TRBJ1-5 NA TRBV28 NA 13 CASKGPGWEPQHF TGTGCCAGCAAGGGCCCAGGATGGGAGCCCCAGCATTTT
TRBJ2-7 NA TRBV25-1 NA 10 CASSENEQYF TGTGCCAGCAGTGAAAACGAGCAGTACTTC
TRBJ2-1 NA TRBV27 TRBD1 15 CASSLWGQASNEQFF TGTGCCAGCAGTTTATGGGGACAGGCCTCCAATGAGCAGTTCTTC
TRBJ1-5 NA TRBV5-8 NA 15 CASSRGRTSNQPQHF TGTGCCAGCAGCCGGGGACGGACTAGCAATCAGCCCCAGCATTTT
TRBJ2-1 NA TRBV9 NA 12 CASSGSYNEQFF TGTGCCAGCAGCGGATCATACAATGAGCAGTTCTTC
TRBJ2-7 NA TRBV6-6 TRBD2 15 CASRSRTSGRDEQYF TGTGCCAGCAGGTCTCGGACTAGCGGGCGCGACGAGCAGTACTTC
TRBJ2-7 NA TRBV9 NA 14 CASSESGTPYEQYF TGTGCCAGCAGCGAGAGCGGCACCCCCTACGAGCAGTACTTC
TRBJ2-2 NA TRBV6-5 NA 15 CASTAGIAAAGELFF TGTGCCAGCACCGCGGGGATAGCGGCGGCCGGGGAGCTGTTTTTT
TRBJ2-3 NA TRBV6-1 TRBD2 16 CASSAPAGTGTDTQYF TGTGCCAGCAGTGCCCCAGCGGGAACTGGCACAGATACGCAGTATTTT
TRBJ2-3 once TRBV7-9 NA 19 CASSPGKTGLGPSTDTQYF TGTGCCAGCAGCCCAGGAAAGACCGGGCTAGGACCTAGCACAGATACGCAGTATTTT
TRBJ2-7 NA TRBV5-1 TRBD1 14 CASSPGQGSYEQYF TGCGCCAGCAGCCCGGGACAGGGTTCCTACGAGCAGTACTTC
TRBJ2-2 NA TRBV6-5 TRBD2 15 CASILAELNTGELFF TGTGCCAGCATTCTAGCGGAACTGAACACCGGGGAGCTGTTTTTT
TRBJ1-4 NA TRBV6-1 NA 13 CASSEGLNEKLFF TGTGCCAGCAGTGAGGGGTTGAATGAAAAACTGTTTTTT
TRBJ2-1 NA TRBV15 NA 12 CATSRTSNEQFF TGTGCCACCAGCAGGACATCCAATGAGCAGTTCTTC
TRBJ2-5 NA TRBV13 TRBD2 14 CASSPSGLGETQYF TGTGCCAGCAGCCCTAGCGGGTTGGGAGAGACCCAGTACTTC
TRBJ2-5 NA TRBV7-9 TRBD2 14 CASRRLGGNGTQYF TGTGCCAGCAGGAGGTTGGGGGGGAACGGGACCCAGTACTTC
TRBJ1-5 NA TRBV5-6 NA 13 CASSFGGDQPQHF TGTGCCAGCAGCTTCGGGGGGGATCAGCCCCAGCATTTT
TRBJ2-7 NA TRBV2 NA 12 CASSVAPYEQYF TGTGCCAGCAGTGTGGCCCCCTACGAGCAGTACTTC
TRBJ2-2 NA TRBV5-1 NA 15 CASNSGLANTGELFF TGCGCCAGCAATTCCGGGCTGGCGAACACCGGGGAGCTGTTTTTT